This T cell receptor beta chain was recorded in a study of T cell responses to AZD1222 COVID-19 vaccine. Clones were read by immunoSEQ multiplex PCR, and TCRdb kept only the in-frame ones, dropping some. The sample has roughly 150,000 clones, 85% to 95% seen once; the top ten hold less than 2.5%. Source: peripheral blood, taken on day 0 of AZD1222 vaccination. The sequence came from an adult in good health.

The CDR3 loop is CASSSYRGATEAFF. Written as DNA, the CDR3 is TGTGCCAGCAGTTCCTACAGGGGGGCCACTGAAGCTTTCTTT. The chain carries TRBV6-2 or TRBV6-3 and TRBJ1-1; 8 nucleotides match TRBD1. Germline CDR1 and CDR2: MNHEY and SVGEGT. The CDR3 spans 14 residues. V lost 4 bases, J lost 4 bases, and 5 bases stayed unmatched.